This T cell receptor (beta chain) was identified in a study of blood T cell repertoires in COVID-19. Original processing methods: Estimation of nucleated cell counts relied on the amplification of reference gene primers. TCRdb's copy holds only in-frame clones and misses some; the assay was immunoSEQ multiplex PCR. The V and J calls and clone size come from that table; D and trimming were worked out from the DNA. Of around 180,000 clones listed, around 72% were seen once; the top ten hold around 3%. The length of the CDR3 is 15 residues. V gave up 7 bases and J gave up 6 bases; unmatched junction bases: 9. Germline V gene data show CDR1 as LNHDA and CDR2 as SQIVND (reference sequence).

J is TRBJ2-2 and V is TRBV19, with TRBD1 matching 9 bases. Sequenced: peripheral blood. The receptor's source is a woman aged 80 or over with acute or convalescent COVID-19. CDR3 amino acids: CASTPDRGFAGELFF. The DNA of the CDR3 is TGTGCCAGTACCCCGGACAGGGGTTTCGCCGGGGAGCTGTTTTTT.